This T cell receptor (beta chain) emerged from a study of CD8 T cells in Susac syndrome. Study observations and caveats: CD4+ T cell repertoires in Susac syndrome exhibited no evidence of clonal expansion.

RNA, at about 0.45 to 1 ug, was reverse transcribed with random hexamers. TCRdb itself ran the immunoSEQ multiplex PCR reads through MiXCR, one entry per CDR3 protein. The sample yields 150,000 to 200,000 distinct CDR3 sequences, 85% to 95% seen once. Worth noting for this clonotype: What it binds is not known.

CDR1 and CDR2 (germline): MNHNS, SASEGT. The J segment lost 6 bases and the V segment lost 6 bases, leaving 10 bases of the junction unmatched. CDR3 length: 14 amino acids. What was sequenced was CD4+ T cells from PBMCs. The TCR comes from a human donor with Susac syndrome. The chain joins TRBV6-1 to TRBJ2-5, with 7 bases matching TRBD1. The CDR3 protein is CASRRDRRSQTQYF. The CDR3, as DNA: TGTGCCAGCAGAAGGGACAGAAGGTCCCAGACCCAGTACTTC.